Listed below are T cell receptor beta chains from one sample, sequenced in a study of blood T cell repertoires in COVID-19. The method was immunoSEQ multiplex PCR; TCRdb's version includes in-frame clones alone and lacks a portion of them. The sample consists of under 200,000 clones, approximately 87% of them appearing once. Source material: PBMCs or T cells enriched from blood (not recorded which). Receptors originate from a woman aged 50 to 60 who had recovered from COVID-19. Each CDR3 is given with its conserved first and last residue. The order of the fields is clone size, J gene, D gene, V gene, CDR3 DNA, CDR3 protein. A D gene is named only where the DNA matches it firmly. Expanded clones get a size class; other rows say once, few or many, or leave the size out.

NA	TRBJ2-1	TRBD2	TRBV19	TGTGCCAGTAGCCCGAGGACTAGCGGGGGCCTTTTGGATGAGCAGTTCTTC	CASSPRTSGGLLDEQFF
NA	TRBJ2-4	NA	TRBV20-1	TGCAGTGCTAGTCGTGGGGGGGGCTTGGGCATTCAGTACTTC	CSASRGGGLGIQYF
NA	TRBJ2-5	NA	TRBV5-1	TGCGCCAGCAGCTTCCCCGGGGAAAGGAAGACCCAGTACTTC	CASSFPGERKTQYF
NA	TRBJ1-4	TRBD1	TRBV5-1	TGCGCCAGCAGCTTGGTCGTCCAGGGGGCTAATGAAAAACTGTTTTTT	CASSLVVQGANEKLFF
few	TRBJ2-7	NA	TRBV4-3	TGCGCCAGCAGCCGAGGGGGAAAGGGAAGCGAGCAGTACTTC	CASSRGGKGSEQYF
NA	TRBJ1-1	NA	TRBV19	TGTGCCAGTAGTGAGCCCCGATTCAACACTGAAGCTTTCTTT	CASSEPRFNTEAFF
NA	TRBJ2-1	NA	TRBV7-9	TGTGCCAGCAGCTTGATCCAGGGGAATGAGCAGTTCTTC	CASSLIQGNEQFF
NA	TRBJ1-3	NA	TRBV4-1	TGCGCCAGCAGCCAAGACGGACTCTCTGGAAACACCATATATTTT	CASSQDGLSGNTIYF
NA	TRBJ1-4	NA	TRBV7-9	TGTGCCAGCAGCTTAGCCGATCCGATAGGAGCAAATGAAAAACTGTTTTTT	CASSLADPIGANEKLFF
NA	TRBJ1-1	NA	TRBV6-1	TGTGCCAGCAGTGAACTCACAGGTTACACTGAAGCTTTCTTT	CASSELTGYTEAFF
NA	TRBJ1-2	TRBD1	TRBV6-5	TGTGCCAGCAGTTTTGGACAGGGTGGCGGCTACACCTTC	CASSFGQGGGYTF
NA	TRBJ2-5	TRBD2	TRBV11-2	TGTGCCAGCAGCTTAGGGACTAGCGGTCAGACCCAGTACTTC	CASSLGTSGQTQYF
NA	TRBJ2-3	NA	TRBV5-1	TGCGCCAGCAGCTTGGACAACACAGATACGCAGTATTTT	CASSLDNTDTQYF
NA	TRBJ1-6	TRBD1	TRBV7-9	TGTGCCAGCAGCTTAGCCGGGACAGATAATTCACCCCTCCACTTT	CASSLAGTDNSPLHF
NA	TRBJ1-1	NA	TRBV27	TGTGCCAGCAGTCCCATCGACAGGATGAACACTGAAGCTTTCTTT	CASSPIDRMNTEAFF
NA	TRBJ1-4	TRBD1	TRBV11-3	TGTGCCAGCAGCGCCGACAGGGCAGCTAATGAAAAACTGTTTTTT	CASSADRAANEKLFF
NA	TRBJ2-2	TRBD2	TRBV4-2	TGTGCCAGCAGCCAAGTCACGGCGCGGGGGGGGAACACCGGGGAGCTGTTTTTT	CASSQVTARGGNTGELFF
NA	TRBJ1-3	NA	TRBV4-2	TGTGCCAGCAGCCAACTGTCTGGAGGGAGGGTGAGAAACACCATATATTTT	CASSQLSGGRVRNTIYF
NA	TRBJ1-1	NA	TRBV11-3	TGTGCCAGCAGCCGGCGGGGCGGAGGCACTGAAGCTTTCTTT	CASSRRGGGTEAFF
NA	TRBJ1-6	TRBD1	TRBV19	TGTGCCAGTACCCAAACAGGGGGCTCCTATAATTCACCCCTCCACTTT	CASTQTGGSYNSPLHF
NA	TRBJ2-4	NA	TRBV3-1/TRBV3-2	TGTGCCAGCAGCCAGGTGACAGCACTAAAAAACATTCAGTACTTC	CASSQVTALKNIQYF
few	TRBJ2-1	NA	TRBV7-9	TGTGCCAGCAGCTTAGGCACGACTAAGAATGAGCAGTTCTTC	CASSLGTTKNEQFF
NA	TRBJ1-2	NA	TRBV5-1	TGCGCCAGCAGCTTGGGGAGGACAGCGCATGGCTACACCTTC	CASSLGRTAHGYTF
NA	TRBJ2-7	TRBD2	TRBV7-2	TGTGCCAGCAGCTCCGATCCGGGACTAGCGGGGGGCTACGAGCAGTACTTC	CASSSDPGLAGGYEQYF
NA	TRBJ2-1	NA	TRBV19	TGTGCCAGTAGTATAGGACAGACCAATGAGCAGTTCTTC	CASSIGQTNEQFF
NA	TRBJ2-3	TRBD2	TRBV11-3	TGTGCCAGCAGCTTAGGAGTCCTAGCGGGGGGGGATGTGTGGCAGTATTTT	CASSLGVLAGGDVWQYF
NA	TRBJ2-1	NA	TRBV7-2	TGTGCCAGCAGCCTCTCAGCCACTACAGGAAACAATGAGCAGTTCTTC	CASSLSATTGNNEQFF
NA	TRBJ2-7	NA	TRBV19	TGTGCCAGTAGACCCGGGACAACCTACGAGCAGTACTTC	CASRPGTTYEQYF
few	TRBJ1-6	NA	TRBV7-9	TGTGCCAGCAGCCCACACGTTACGGGTAATTCACCCCTCCACTTT	CASSPHVTGNSPLHF
NA	TRBJ1-6	NA	TRBV19	TGTGCCAGTAGTATGGCCTCCCTTAATTCACCCCTCCACTTT	CASSMASLNSPLHF
few	TRBJ1-2	NA	TRBV14	TGTGCCAGCAGCCAAGCCTACGAGAGGTCCGCTAACTATGGCTACACCTTC	CASSQAYERSANYGYTF
NA	TRBJ2-5	NA	TRBV19	TGTGCCAGTAGTATTTCGGACAGCCAAGAGACCCAGTACTTC	CASSISDSQETQYF
NA	TRBJ2-7	NA	TRBV5-1	TGCGCCAGCAGCTTGACTGCGGGGGCCACCTACGAGCAGTACTTC	CASSLTAGATYEQYF
NA	TRBJ2-7	NA	TRBV19	TGTGCCAGTAGTATGGGGTCAGGGGGGTCCTACGAGCAGTACTTC	CASSMGSGGSYEQYF
NA	TRBJ2-1	NA	TRBV19	TGTGCCTCAGGGGCAGCCTACAATGAGCAGTTCTTC	CASGAAYNEQFF
NA	TRBJ2-1	TRBD2	TRBV7-6	TGTGCCAGCAGCCTCGGCGGGGGGGGGCAGTTCTTC	CASSLGGGGQFF
NA	TRBJ1-1	TRBD1	TRBV12-3/TRBV12-4	TGTGCCAGCAGCAGGGACAGGGGGCAGGATTTCTTT	CASSRDRGQDFF
NA	TRBJ2-7	TRBD1	TRBV6-2/TRBV6-3	TGTGCCAGCAGCACCGTAGGGGGACAGGGATACTCCTACGAGCAGTACTTC	CASSTVGGQGYSYEQYF
NA	TRBJ1-1	NA	TRBV10-3	TGTGCCATCAGTGATTTCGCCCGGGATGAAGCTTTCTTT	CAISDFARDEAFF
NA	TRBJ1-1	TRBD1	TRBV4-3	TGCGCCAGCAGCCAGGGGGGACAGGGTCTGGCTTTCTTT	CASSQGGQGLAFF
NA	TRBJ1-6	NA	TRBV9	TGTGCCAGCAGCGAAACAGGAAATTCACCCCTCCACTTT	CASSETGNSPLHF
NA	TRBJ2-7	TRBD1	TRBV19	TGTGCCAGTAGTATCCACAGGGGGTCCTACGAGCAGTACTTC	CASSIHRGSYEQYF
NA	TRBJ2-3	TRBD2	TRBV9	TGTGCCAGCAGCGTAGACCCTACGGGGGGGCCTGTAGATACGCAGTATTTT	CASSVDPTGGPVDTQYF
few	TRBJ1-5	NA	TRBV27	TGTGCCAGCAGTGGGCAGGGGTATAGCAATCAGCCCCAGCATTTT	CASSGQGYSNQPQHF
once	TRBJ2-7	TRBD1	TRBV24-1	TGTGCCACCAGTGATACCGGGACAGGGGGCTACGAGCAGTACTTC	CATSDTGTGGYEQYF
NA	TRBJ2-5	TRBD2	TRBV5-1	TGCGCCAGCAGCCCAGGGACTAGCGGGGTAATGGAGACCCAGTACTTC	CASSPGTSGVMETQYF
NA	TRBJ2-1	TRBD2	TRBV19	TGTGCCAGTAGGTGGGCGGGGGGCAAGAATGAGCAGTTCTTC	CASRWAGGKNEQFF
NA	TRBJ1-2	TRBD1	TRBV3-1/TRBV3-2	TGTGCCAGCAGCCAAGGGACAGGGTCCGGGTCCTGGGGCTACACCTTC	CASSQGTGSGSWGYTF
NA	TRBJ1-4	NA	TRBV7-2	TGTGCCAGCAGCGCGGGCCTGGGGGCAGGAAAACTGTTTTTT	CASSAGLGAGKLFF
once	TRBJ1-1	NA	TRBV3-1/TRBV3-2	TGTGCCAGCAGCCAATCCCCTCAGGGGAATACTGAAGCTTTCTTT	CASSQSPQGNTEAFF
NA	TRBJ2-7	NA	TRBV11-3	TGTGCCAGCGTGGACAGCTCCTACGAGCAGTACTTC	CASVDSSYEQYF
NA	TRBJ2-7	NA	TRBV5-1	TGCGCCAGCAGCAGTACCGCGGTGAACGAGCAGTACTTC	CASSSTAVNEQYF
once	TRBJ2-2	NA	TRBV7-2	TGTGCCAGTAGATCCCAGGGTGCGTCCGGGGAGCTGTTTTTT	CASRSQGASGELFF